This T cell receptor (beta chain) was captured in a study of T-cell memory formation after mild COVID-19. Via MiXCR, TCRdb re-called the 5' RACE reads, giving one row per CDR3 protein. The data hold some 490,000 distinct CDR3 sequences, with 15% to 20% observed a single time. V trimming: 3 bases; J trimming: 6 bases; junction bases outside the gene matches: 12. This CDR3 contains 16 residues. Germline values: CDR1 MNHEY, CDR2 SMNVEV (reference sequence). The clonotype comes from an adult woman who had mild COVID-19 (a few samples of this study predate the infection). Cell type and time point are not known. The sample comprised PBMCs or a T cell subset sorted from them (not recorded which). The chain links TRBV27 to TRBJ1-2; 8 bases line up with TRBD1. CDR3 in amino acids: CASSFAGGRKKNGYTF. CDR3 sequence (DNA): TGTGCCAGCAGTTTCGCAGGGGGCCGGAAAAAGAATGGCTACACCTTC.